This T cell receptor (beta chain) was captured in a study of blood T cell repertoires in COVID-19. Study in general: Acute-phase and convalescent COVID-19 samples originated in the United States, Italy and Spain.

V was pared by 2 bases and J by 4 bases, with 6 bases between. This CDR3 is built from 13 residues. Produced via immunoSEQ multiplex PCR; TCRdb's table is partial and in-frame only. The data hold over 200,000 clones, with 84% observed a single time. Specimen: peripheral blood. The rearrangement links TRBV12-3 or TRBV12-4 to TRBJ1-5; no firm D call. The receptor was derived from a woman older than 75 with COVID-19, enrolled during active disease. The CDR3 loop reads CASSLLRNQPQHF. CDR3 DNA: TGTGCCAGCAGTTTACTTAGAAATCAGCCCCAGCATTTT.